Ten or more counts support the clone carrying this T cell receptor (beta chain). The data are from a study of T cells in Graves' hyperthyroidism and ophthalmopathy. Amplified TCR beta CDR3 regions came from RNA transcripts. The TCR CDR3 first-round RT-PCR relied on the HTBI primer set. TCRdb re-called the multiplex PCR reads with MiXCR, one entry per CDR3 protein. The sample records 300,000 to 400,000 distinct CDR3 sequences, roughly 13% being singletons. Calling Graves' hyperthyroidism stable meant ophthalmopathy did not progress within 18 months. Those patients with uncontrolled infection, other autoimmune disease, pregnancy or lactation were excluded. V shed 0 bases and J shed 4 bases, with 9 bases lying between them. CDR1 and CDR2 from the germline V gene are MNHEY and SMNVEV (reference sequence). The CDR3 spans 14 residues.

The rearrangement links TRBV27 to TRBJ1-2; the D is unclear. The source of this sequence is a woman aged 18-30 years with Graves' hyperthyroidism. The sample comprised blood. The CDR3 DNA sequence: TGTGCCAGCAGTTTATCGGACCCCCTCTATGGCTACACCTTC. Its protein is CASSLSDPLYGYTF.